The T cell receptor (beta chain) described here comes from a study of T cells in Graves' hyperthyroidism and ophthalmopathy. Study-wide findings and caveats: By a 13 V-J model, ophthalmopathy was set apart from stable hyperthyroidism. The model forecast ophthalmopathy, anticipating it by a median approximately 6.2 months before onset. Blood held most thyroid clonotypes expanded above 0.001 frequency.

Amplification of TCR beta CDR3 regions used RNA as the template. Initially, a first-round RT-PCR of the TCR CDR3 employed the HTBI primer set. MiXCR, run by TCRdb on the multiplex PCR reads, gives a single entry per CDR3 protein. The sample holds approximately 530,000 distinct CDR3 sequences; about 20% are singletons and the top ten take over 45%. The V end was cut by 3 bases, the J end by 1 base, with 15 bases between. The CDR3 consists of 16 residues. Germline CDR1 reads MGHRA; CDR2 reads YSYEKL. A remark on this clonotype: Its cognate antigen is unknown.

The clonotype comes from a middle-aged man with Graves' ophthalmopathy. The sequenced material came from blood. V usage is TRBV4-1 and J usage is TRBJ1-1, with D possibly being TRBD1 (6 bases). In DNA, the CDR3 is TGCGCCAGCAGCCATCTCATTACAGGGAGGAACACTGAAGCTTTCTTT. Its translation is CASSHLITGRNTEAFF.